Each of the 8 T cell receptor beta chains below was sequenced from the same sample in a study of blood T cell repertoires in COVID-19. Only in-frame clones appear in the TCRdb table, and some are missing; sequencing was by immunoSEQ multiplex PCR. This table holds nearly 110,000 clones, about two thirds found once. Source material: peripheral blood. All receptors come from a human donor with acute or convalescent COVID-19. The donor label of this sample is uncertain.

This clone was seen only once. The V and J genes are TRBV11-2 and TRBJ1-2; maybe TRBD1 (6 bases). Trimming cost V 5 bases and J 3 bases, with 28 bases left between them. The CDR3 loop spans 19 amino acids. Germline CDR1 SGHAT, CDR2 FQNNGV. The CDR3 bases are TGTGCCAGCAGCCTAAAATCGGACAGTTCTGGAGCCGGGTACTATGGCTACACCTTC. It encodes CASSLKSDSSGAGYYGYTF.

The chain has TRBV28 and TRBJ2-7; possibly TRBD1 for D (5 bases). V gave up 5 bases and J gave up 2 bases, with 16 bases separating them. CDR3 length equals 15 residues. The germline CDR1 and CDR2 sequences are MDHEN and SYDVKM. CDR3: CASSHSPKGPYEQYV. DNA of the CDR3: TGTGCCAGCAGTCATTCCCCCAAGGGGCCCTACGAGCAGTACGTC.

In DNA, the CDR3 is TGCGCCAGCAGTTACGGGGGAACTGAAGCTTTCTTT. Its protein product is CASSYGGTEAFF. The V gene is TRBV5-1, the J gene TRBJ1-1, with D maybe TRBD1 (5 bases). The germline gives CDR1 SGHRS, CDR2 YFSETQ. CDR3 length: 12 amino acids. Trimming left V 5 bases short and J 5 bases short, with 10 bases between.

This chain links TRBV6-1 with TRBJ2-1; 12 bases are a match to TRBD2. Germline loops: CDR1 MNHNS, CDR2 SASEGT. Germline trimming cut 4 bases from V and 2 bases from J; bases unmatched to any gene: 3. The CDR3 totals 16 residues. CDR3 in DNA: TGTGCCAGCAGTGCACTAGCGGGGGGAGCCTACAATGAGCAGTTCTTC. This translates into CASSALAGGAYNEQFF.

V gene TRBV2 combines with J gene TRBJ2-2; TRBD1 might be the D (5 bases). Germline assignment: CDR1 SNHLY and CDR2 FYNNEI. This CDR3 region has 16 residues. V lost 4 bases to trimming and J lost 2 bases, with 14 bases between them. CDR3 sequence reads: CASSVGGAINTGELFF. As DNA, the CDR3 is TGTGCCAGCAGTGTCGGTGGGGCTATCAACACCGGGGAGCTGTTTTTT. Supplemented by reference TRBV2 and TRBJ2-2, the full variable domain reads EPEVTQTPSHQVTQMGQEVILRCVPISNHLYFYWYRQILGQKVEFLVSFYNNEISEKSEIFDDQFSVERPDGSNFTLKIRSTKLEDSAMYFCASSVGGAINTGELFFGEGSRLTVL.

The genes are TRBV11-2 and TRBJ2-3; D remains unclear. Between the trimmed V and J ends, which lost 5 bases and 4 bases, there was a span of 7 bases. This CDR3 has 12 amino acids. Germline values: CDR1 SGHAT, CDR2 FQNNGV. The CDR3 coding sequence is TGTGCCAGCAGCCCCCTTTCAGATACGCAGTATTTT. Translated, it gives CASSPLSDTQYF.

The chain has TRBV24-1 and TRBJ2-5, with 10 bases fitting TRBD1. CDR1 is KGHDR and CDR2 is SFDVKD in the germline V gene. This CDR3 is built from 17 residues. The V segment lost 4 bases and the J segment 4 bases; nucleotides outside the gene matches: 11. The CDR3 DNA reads TGTGCCACCAGTGACTATGGGACAGGGGTTCATCGAGAGACCCAGTACTTC. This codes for CATSDYGTGVHRETQYF.

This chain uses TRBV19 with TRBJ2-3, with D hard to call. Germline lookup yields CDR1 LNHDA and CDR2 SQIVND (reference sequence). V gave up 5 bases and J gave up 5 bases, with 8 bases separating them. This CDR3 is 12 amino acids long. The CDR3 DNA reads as TGTGCCAGTAGTTCACATCGAGATACGCAGTATTTT. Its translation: CASSSHRDTQYF.